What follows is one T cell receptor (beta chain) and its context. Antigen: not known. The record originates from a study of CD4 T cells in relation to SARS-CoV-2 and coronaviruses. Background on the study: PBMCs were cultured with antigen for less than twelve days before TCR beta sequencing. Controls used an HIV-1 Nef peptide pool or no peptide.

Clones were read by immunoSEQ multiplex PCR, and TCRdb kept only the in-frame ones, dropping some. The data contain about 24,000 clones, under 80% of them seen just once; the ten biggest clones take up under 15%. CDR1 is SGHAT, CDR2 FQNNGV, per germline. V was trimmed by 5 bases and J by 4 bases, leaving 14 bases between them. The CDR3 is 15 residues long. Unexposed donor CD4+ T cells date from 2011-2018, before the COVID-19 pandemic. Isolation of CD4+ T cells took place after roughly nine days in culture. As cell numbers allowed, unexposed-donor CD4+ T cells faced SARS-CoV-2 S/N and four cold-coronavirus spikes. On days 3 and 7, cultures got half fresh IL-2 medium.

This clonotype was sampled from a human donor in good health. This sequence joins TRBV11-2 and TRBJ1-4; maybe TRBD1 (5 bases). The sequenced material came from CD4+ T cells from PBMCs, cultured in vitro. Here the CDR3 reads CASSQQRGRNEKLFF. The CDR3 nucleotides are TGTGCCAGCAGCCAACAAAGGGGCCGTAATGAAAAACTGTTTTTT.